This is a list of T cell receptor beta chains from one sample in a study of blood T cell repertoires in COVID-19. The protocol was immunoSEQ multiplex PCR, while the TCRdb copy is restricted to in-frame clones and leaves out a portion. Here the sample spans 81,000 or so clones, about nine tenths being singletons. Sequencing was performed on peripheral blood. The receptors here all came from a man between 65 and 85 years old with active or convalescent COVID-19. The CDR3 runs from the conserved cysteine through the conserved F or W. A D gene is named only where the DNA matches it firmly. Some rows have no size entry. The others give once, few or many, or a class for an expanded clone.

v_call	clone_size	j_call	d_call	cdr3_aa	cdr3_nt
TRBV19	NA	TRBJ1-1	TRBD1	CASSKGTGGSTEAFF	TGTGCCAGTAGTAAGGGGACAGGGGGGAGCACTGAAGCTTTCTTT
TRBV30	once	TRBJ2-2	NA	CAWSVHRELFF	TGTGCCTGGAGTGTACACCGGGAGCTGTTTTTT
TRBV12-2	NA	TRBJ2-7	NA	CASRLVVAGGMDEQYF	TGTGCAAGTCGCTTAGTGGTCGCAGGGGGGATGGACGAGCAGTACTTC
TRBV5-1	NA	TRBJ1-1	NA	CASSLQENTEAFF	TGCGCCAGCAGCTTGCAGGAGAACACTGAAGCTTTCTTT
TRBV5-4	NA	TRBJ2-5	NA	CASSRGGRRQETQYF	TGTGCCAGCAGCAGGGGGGGACGGCGCCAAGAGACCCAGTACTTC
TRBV9	NA	TRBJ1-2	TRBD1	CASSAGLLGTGGRGYGYTF	TGTGCCAGCAGCGCCGGACTCTTAGGGACAGGGGGTAGGGGCTATGGCTACACCTTC
TRBV30	NA	TRBJ1-6	NA	CAWSRDSPLHF	TGTGCCTGGAGTCGGGATTCACCCCTCCACTTT
TRBV7-9	NA	TRBJ1-1	TRBD1	CASSSPTGGRTEAFF	TGTGCCAGCAGCTCCCCGACAGGGGGGCGGACTGAAGCTTTCTTT
TRBV27	NA	TRBJ2-7	TRBD1	CASSSPSQGFYEQYF	TGTGCCAGCAGTTCACCTTCACAGGGGTTCTACGAGCAGTACTTC
TRBV3-1/TRBV3-2	NA	TRBJ1-5	NA	CASSQDAHGNQPQHF	TGTGCCAGCAGCCAAGATGCGCACGGCAATCAGCCCCAGCATTTT
TRBV28	NA	TRBJ2-3	TRBD1	CASSPQGQGQSADTQYF	TGTGCCAGCAGTCCCCAGGGGCAGGGACAGAGCGCAGATACGCAGTATTTT
TRBV11-2	NA	TRBJ2-2	NA	CASSSSGTGELFF	TGTGCCAGCAGCTCCTCAGGCACCGGGGAGCTGTTTTTT
TRBV19	NA	TRBJ2-1	TRBD1	CASSMGTGDNEQFF	TGTGCCAGTAGTATGGGGACAGGAGACAATGAGCAGTTCTTC
TRBV10-3	NA	TRBJ1-4	NA	CAISEMAPATNEKLFF	TGTGCCATCAGTGAGATGGCCCCCGCAACTAATGAAAAACTGTTTTTT
TRBV7-6	NA	TRBJ2-7	NA	CASSLAGQGMQYF	TGTGCCAGCAGCTTAGCGGGCCAGGGGATGCAGTACTTC
TRBV5-1	NA	TRBJ1-1	NA	CASSSNAPGTEAFF	TGCGCCAGCAGCTCTAATGCCCCGGGTACTGAAGCTTTCTTT
TRBV6-5	once	TRBJ2-7	TRBD1	CASIIYRGSSYEQYF	TGTGCCAGCATTATTTACAGGGGGAGTTCCTACGAGCAGTACTTC
TRBV7-2	once	TRBJ2-7	TRBD1	CASTRTGISYEQYF	TGTGCCAGCACCCGGACAGGGATTTCCTACGAGCAGTACTTC
TRBV4-3	NA	TRBJ1-4	NA	CASSQSKSGLTNEKLFF	TGCGCCAGCAGCCAATCCAAATCAGGGTTAACTAATGAAAAACTGTTTTTT
TRBV6-5	NA	TRBJ1-6	NA	CASGGGIQNSPLHF	TGTGCCAGCGGGGGAGGGATACAGAATTCACCCCTCCACTTT
TRBV10-3	few	TRBJ1-2	TRBD1	CAISNPGQGIGGYTF	TGTGCCATCAGTAATCCGGGACAGGGTATCGGGGGCTACACCTTC
TRBV7-6	NA	TRBJ1-5	TRBD1	CASSRGRGNQPQHF	TGTGCCAGCTCAAGGGGGCGCGGCAATCAGCCCCAGCATTTT
TRBV4-1	NA	TRBJ2-5	NA	CASSKSDSQETQYF	TGCGCCAGCAGCAAAAGCGACAGTCAAGAGACCCAGTACTTC
TRBV7-2	NA	TRBJ1-2	NA	CASSLWAGHGYTF	TGTGCCAGCAGCTTGTGGGCAGGGCATGGCTACACCTTC
TRBV9	NA	TRBJ1-3	TRBD1	CASSSGQGSDGNTIYF	TGTGCCAGCAGCTCCGGACAGGGGTCGGATGGAAACACCATATATTTT
TRBV12-3/TRBV12-4	NA	TRBJ1-6	TRBD1	CASSVGQVSLHF	TGTGCCAGCAGTGTTGGACAGGTCTCCCTCCACTTT
TRBV28	NA	TRBJ2-1	TRBD2	CASLGLAGEGKYNEQFF	TGTGCCAGCCTTGGACTAGCGGGGGAGGGAAAATACAATGAGCAGTTCTTC
TRBV5-1	NA	TRBJ2-7	NA	CASSIRDTNYEQYF	TGCGCCAGCAGCATCCGGGACACCAACTACGAGCAGTACTTC
TRBV28	NA	TRBJ1-2	NA	CASSVRGGDNYGYTF	TGTGCCAGCAGCGTTCGGGGAGGGGATAACTATGGCTACACCTTC
TRBV5-4	NA	TRBJ1-1	NA	CASSRGSRNTEAFF	TGTGCCAGCAGCAGGGGTAGTAGAAATACTGAAGCTTTCTTT
TRBV6-2/TRBV6-3	NA	TRBJ1-5	TRBD1	CASSNRGIGNQPQHF	TGTGCCAGCAGTAACAGGGGAATTGGCAATCAGCCCCAGCATTTT
TRBV7-2	NA	TRBJ1-2	NA	CASSLGGGADYGYTF	TGTGCCAGCAGCCTAGGCGGGGGCGCGGACTATGGCTACACCTTC
TRBV11-2	NA	TRBJ2-1	TRBD2	CTSGGAFYNEQFF	TGTACGAGCGGGGGGGCCTTTTACAATGAGCAGTTCTTC
TRBV29-1	NA	TRBJ2-1	TRBD2	CSVGPRGGNEQFF	TGCAGCGTTGGTCCCCGGGGGGGAAATGAGCAGTTCTTC
TRBV18	once	TRBJ1-1	NA	CASSLSVPPNTEAFF	TGTGCCAGCTCACTTAGCGTGCCTCCGAACACTGAAGCTTTCTTT
TRBV2	NA	TRBJ1-3	NA	CASSEGAYSGNTIYF	TGTGCCAGCAGTGAAGGCGCCTACTCTGGAAACACCATATATTTT
TRBV9	NA	TRBJ1-1	NA	CASSIGGFTEAFF	TGTGCCAGCAGCATTGGAGGATTCACTGAAGCTTTCTTT
TRBV4-3	NA	TRBJ1-2	NA	CASSDSRSSSGYTF	TGCGCCAGTTCAGACAGCCGGTCGTCGTCCGGCTACACCTTC
TRBV13	NA	TRBJ1-4	TRBD1	CASSLTGEKLFF	TGTGCCAGCAGCTTGACAGGGGAAAAACTGTTTTTT
TRBV19	NA	TRBJ1-5	TRBD1	CASSPRTGRSGNQPQHF	TGTGCCAGTAGTCCCCGGACAGGGAGGTCGGGCAATCAGCCCCAGCATTTT
TRBV5-1	NA	TRBJ2-1	TRBD1	CASSGQGAGNEQFF	TGCGCCAGCAGTGGACAGGGGGCGGGCAATGAGCAGTTCTTC
TRBV19	NA	TRBJ1-2	NA	CASSIGVATVNGYTF	TGTGCCAGTAGTATAGGGGTCGCGACTGTAAATGGCTACACCTTC
TRBV11-2	NA	TRBJ2-7	TRBD2	CASRRAGGPQKQYF	TGTGCCAGCAGAAGAGCGGGGGGGCCCCAAAAGCAGTACTTC
TRBV2	NA	TRBJ1-4	NA	CASSVTVTFLLFF	TGTGCCAGCAGTGTTACAGTTACCTTCCTACTGTTTTTT
TRBV5-4	NA	TRBJ1-5	NA	CASSLPGQPQHF	TGTGCCAGCAGCTTGCCAGGCCAGCCCCAGCATTTT
TRBV2	NA	TRBJ1-1	NA	CASILQVNTEAFF	TGTGCCAGCATTTTACAAGTGAACACTGAAGCTTTCTTT